This entry lists 11 T cell receptor beta chains sequenced from one sample in a study of blood T cell repertoires in COVID-19 (dated by TCRdb to about 2020). The library was prepared using the immunoSEQ multiplex PCR assay. TCRdb carries this immuneACCESS record with in-frame sequences only. Its versions omit some clonotypes, under half of them owing to an unresolved V gene in the studies checked, with the rest unexplained. In this sample the table shows about 290,000 clones, 85% to 90% of which occur a single time. The ten largest account for approximately 12% of the sample. Sequenced material: peripheral blood. These TCRs come from a woman younger than 45 with COVID-19, enrolled during active disease.

The chain carries TRBV3-1 (or the pseudogene TRBV3-2) and TRBJ2-1, with TRBD2 identical over 9 bases. Germline V gene lookup returns CDR1 LGHDT and CDR2 YNNKEL (reference sequence). The CDR3 covers 17 residues. Trimming cost V 0 bases and J 3 bases; bases outside gene matches: 6. CDR3 coding DNA: TGTGCCAGCAGCCAAGACGTGGCAGCGGGGGGCTACAATGAGCAGTTCTTC. Its protein product is CASSQDVAAGGYNEQFF.

This clone was seen only once. J is TRBJ2-5 and V is TRBV7-9; weak D call: TRBD2 (6 bases). The CDR3 is 16 amino acids. Germline lookup yields CDR1 SEHNR and CDR2 FQNEAQ (reference sequence). V lost 2 bases, J lost 6 bases, and 19 bases lay in between. This CDR3 is CASSLHKTVAGKTQYF. The CDR3 region has the DNA TGTGCCAGCAGCTTACATAAAACGGTGGCGGGGAAGACCCAGTACTTC.

The CDR3 DNA sequence: TGTGCCAGCAGCGGACCCGGGACAGGGTACAATGAGCAGTTCTTC. Amino acid sequence: CASSGPGTGYNEQFF. V usage is TRBV3-1 (or the pseudogene TRBV3-2) and J usage is TRBJ2-1, with 9 nucleotides matching TRBD1. With V trimmed by 5 bases and J by 4 bases, 6 bases remained unmatched. Per the germline V gene, CDR1 is LGHDT and CDR2 is YNNKEL (reference sequence). The CDR3 runs to 15 residues.

The chain carries TRBV19 and TRBJ2-7; 9 nucleotides agree with TRBD2. CDR3 length: 15 residues. After removal of 4 bases from V and 4 bases from J, the junction contained 8 bases not matched to a gene. CDR1 is LNHDA, CDR2 SQIVND, per germline (reference sequence). The CDR3 here is CASSKTSSGTYEQYF. The DNA of the CDR3 is TGTGCCAGTAGTAAGACTTCTAGCGGGACTTACGAGCAGTACTTC.

The gene calls are TRBV11-2 and TRBJ2-7; TRBD2 aligns across 9 bases. V trimming: 1 base; J trimming: 2 bases; junction bases outside the gene matches: 3. Per the germline V gene, CDR1 is SGHAT and CDR2 is FQNNGV. The CDR3 is made up of 15 amino acids. CDR3 amino acids: CASSLGPSGAYEQYF. In nucleotides, the CDR3 is TGTGCCAGCAGCTTAGGGCCTAGCGGGGCCTACGAGCAGTACTTC.

V and J are TRBV6-5 and TRBJ2-2, with a tentative D call TRBD2 (5 bases). Trimming removed 5 bases from V and 2 bases from J, with 12 bases in between. Per the germline V gene, CDR1 is MNHEY and CDR2 is SVGAGI. This CDR3 has 15 amino acids. The CDR3 nucleotides are TGTGCCAGCAGTCACGAACTAGGCAACACCGGGGAGCTGTTTTTT. Translation: CASSHELGNTGELFF.

J is TRBJ2-5 and V is TRBV19, with 8 bases matching TRBD2. V gave up 5 bases and J gave up 2 bases; unmatched junction bases: 7. The length of the CDR3 is 15 residues. Germline V CDR1 and CDR2: LNHDA, SQIVND (reference sequence). This chain's CDR3 is CASSFGGGLQETQYF. DNA for the CDR3: TGTGCCAGTAGTTTCGGGGGGGGACTTCAAGAGACCCAGTACTTC.

The chain couples TRBV19 to TRBJ1-2, with D unclear. This CDR3 has 11 amino acids. The germline V gene encodes CDR1 LNHDA and CDR2 SQIVND (reference sequence). V was clipped by 3 bases and J by 5 bases, with 4 bases between them. CDR3 nucleotides: TGTGCCAGTAGTATGGCATATGGCTACACCTTC. This gives the protein CASSMAYGYTF.

V usage is TRBV19 and J usage is TRBJ1-3; D uncertain. The CDR3 is 15 amino acids. V lost 6 bases and J lost 9, with 21 bases in between. From germline, CDR1 is LNHDA and CDR2 SQIVND (reference sequence). The CDR3 bases are TGTGCCAGTAGCTCTACAATATGGGCGATCGGCACCATATATTTT. Residues: CASSSTIWAIGTIYF. Complete variable domain (other parts from reference TRBV19 and TRBJ1-3): DGGITQSPKYLFRKEGQNVTLSCEQNLNHDAMYWYRQDPGQGLRLIYYSQIVNDFQKGDIAEGYSVSREKKESFPLTVTSAQKNPTAFYLCASSSTIWAIGTIYFGEGSWLTVV.

The chain recombines TRBV5-1 with TRBJ1-1; D call uncertain. The CDR3 runs to 12 residues. Trimming stripped 5 bases from V and 7 bases from J, with 12 bases between. Germline loops: CDR1 SGHRS, CDR2 YFSETQ. CDR3 region: CASSFSGGEAFF. The CDR3 DNA reads TGCGCCAGCAGTTTCTCGGGAGGTGAAGCTTTCTTT.

The rearrangement joins TRBV27 to TRBJ1-1; D gene uncertain. V lost 5 bases to trimming and J lost 0 bases, with 7 bases between them. This CDR3 is 13 amino acids long. Germline-derived CDR1 and CDR2 are MNHEY and SMNVEV (reference sequence). CDR3 in amino acids: CASSPNMNTEAFF. The CDR3 DNA follows: TGTGCCAGCAGTCCCAACATGAACACTGAAGCTTTCTTT.